The present T cell receptor (beta chain) was sequenced within a study of blood T cell repertoires in COVID-19. Per the study methods: Quantification of nucleated cells was approximated via reference gene primer amplification. The assay was immunoSEQ multiplex PCR, and TCRdb's table has in-frame clones only and misses some. From that table come the V and J calls and clone size; the DNA was used to work out D and trimming. The sample records about 330,000 clones, over 75% being singletons. This CDR3 is built from 13 residues. The V end was cut by 1 base, the J end by 6 bases, with 10 bases between. The germline V gene encodes CDR1 SGHTA and CDR2 FQGTGA.

This clonotype was obtained from a young woman who had recovered from COVID-19. Sequenced sample: PBMCs or T cells enriched from blood (not recorded which). This rearrangement joins TRBV7-3 to TRBJ2-7; D remains ambiguous. This CDR3 is CASSLILFREQYF. The CDR3 nucleotides are TGTGCCAGCAGCTTAATCCTATTTCGCGAGCAGTACTTC.